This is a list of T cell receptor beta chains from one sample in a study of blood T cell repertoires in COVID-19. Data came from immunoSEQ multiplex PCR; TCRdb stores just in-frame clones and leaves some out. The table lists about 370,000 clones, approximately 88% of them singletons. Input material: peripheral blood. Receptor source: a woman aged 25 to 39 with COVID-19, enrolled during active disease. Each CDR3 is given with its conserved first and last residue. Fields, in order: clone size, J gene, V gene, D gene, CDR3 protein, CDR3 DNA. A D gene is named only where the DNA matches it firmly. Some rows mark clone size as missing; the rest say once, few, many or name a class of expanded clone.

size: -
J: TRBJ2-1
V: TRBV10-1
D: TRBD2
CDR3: CASSEPGRAGGNEQFF
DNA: TGCGCCAGCAGTGAGCCCGGGAGGGCCGGGGGCAATGAGCAGTTCTTC

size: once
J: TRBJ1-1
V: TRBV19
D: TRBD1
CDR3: CASSMTGWTEAFF
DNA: TGTGCCAGTAGTATGACAGGGTGGACTGAAGCTTTCTTT

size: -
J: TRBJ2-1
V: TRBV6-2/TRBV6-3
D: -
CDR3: CASSYGTAGWNEQFF
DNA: TGTGCCAGCAGTTACGGTACAGCCGGTTGGAATGAGCAGTTCTTC

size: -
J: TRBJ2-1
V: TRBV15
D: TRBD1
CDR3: CATSPNLGQGEDEQFF
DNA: TGTGCCACCAGCCCCAACCTTGGACAGGGGGAGGATGAGCAGTTCTTC

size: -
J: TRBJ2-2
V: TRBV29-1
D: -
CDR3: CSVDASNTGELFF
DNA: TGCAGCGTTGACGCCAGTAACACCGGGGAGCTGTTTTTT

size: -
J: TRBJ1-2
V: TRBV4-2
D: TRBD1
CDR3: CASSLDRGYGYTF
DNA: TGTGCCAGCAGCCTGGACAGGGGCTATGGCTACACCTTC

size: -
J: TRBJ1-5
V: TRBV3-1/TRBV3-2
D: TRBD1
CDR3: CASSQGTGEVSQPQHF
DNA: TGTGCCAGCAGCCAAGGGACAGGGGAAGTCAGTCAGCCCCAGCATTTT

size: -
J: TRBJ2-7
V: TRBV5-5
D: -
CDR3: CASSREWATYEQYF
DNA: TGTGCCAGCAGCCGGGAGTGGGCCACCTACGAGCAGTACTTC

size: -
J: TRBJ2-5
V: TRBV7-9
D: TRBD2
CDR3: CASSRGLAGVGVETQYF
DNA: TGTGCCAGCAGCAGGGGACTAGCGGGAGTGGGCGTGGAGACCCAGTACTTC

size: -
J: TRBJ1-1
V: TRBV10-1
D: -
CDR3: CASSEKQGVATEAFF
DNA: TGCGCCAGCAGTGAAAAACAGGGAGTGGCCACTGAAGCTTTCTTT

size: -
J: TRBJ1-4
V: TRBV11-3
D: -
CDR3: CASSISGLFSNEKLFF
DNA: TGTGCCAGCAGCATCTCAGGGCTGTTTTCTAATGAAAAACTGTTTTTT

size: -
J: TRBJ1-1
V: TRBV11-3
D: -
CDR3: CASRSVRNTEAFF
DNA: TGTGCCAGCAGATCGGTCCGAAACACTGAAGCTTTCTTT

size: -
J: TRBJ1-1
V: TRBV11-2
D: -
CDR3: CASSPWDNKGTEAFF
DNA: TGTGCCAGCAGCCCCTGGGACAACAAGGGGACTGAAGCTTTCTTT

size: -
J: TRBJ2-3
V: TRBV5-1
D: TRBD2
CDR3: CASSLRTSGLSTQYF
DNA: TGCGCCAGCAGCTTACGGACTAGCGGCCTTAGTACGCAGTATTTT

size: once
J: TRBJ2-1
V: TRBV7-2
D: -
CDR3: CASRRGLNEQFF
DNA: TGTGCCAGCCGGAGGGGGCTCAATGAGCAGTTCTTC

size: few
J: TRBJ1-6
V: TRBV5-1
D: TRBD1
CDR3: CASSLGDRGSPLHF
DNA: TGCGCCAGCAGCTTGGGGGACAGGGGTTCACCCCTCCACTTT

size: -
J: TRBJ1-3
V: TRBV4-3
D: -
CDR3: CASSQGQAGRNTIYF
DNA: TGCGCCAGCAGCCAAGGGCAGGCGGGGAGAAACACCATATATTTT

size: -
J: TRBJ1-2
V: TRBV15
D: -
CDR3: CATSRGTPDGYTF
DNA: TGTGCCACCAGCAGGGGGACACCCGACGGCTACACCTTC

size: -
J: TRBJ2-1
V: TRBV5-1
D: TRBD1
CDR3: CASSLGTGSAHEQFF
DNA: TGCGCCAGCTCCTTGGGGACAGGGTCTGCTCATGAGCAGTTCTTC

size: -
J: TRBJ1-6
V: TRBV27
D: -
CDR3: CASSFRPGDSDSPLHF
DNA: TGTGCCAGCAGTTTCCGGCCCGGAGATTCTGATTCACCCCTCCACTTT

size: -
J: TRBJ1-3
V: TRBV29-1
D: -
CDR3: CSVYRANGNTIYF
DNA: TGCAGCGTTTACAGGGCGAATGGAAACACCATATATTTT

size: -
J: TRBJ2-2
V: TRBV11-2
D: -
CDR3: CASSPQGLGGELFF
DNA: TGTGCCAGCAGCCCGCAGGGATTGGGCGGGGAGCTGTTTTTT

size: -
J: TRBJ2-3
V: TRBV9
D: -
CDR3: CASSVASGLSTDTQYF
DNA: TGTGCCAGCAGCGTAGCGAGCGGGCTCAGCACAGATACGCAGTATTTT

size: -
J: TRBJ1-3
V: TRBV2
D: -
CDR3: CASAGPSSGNTIYF
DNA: TGTGCCAGTGCGGGGCCCAGCTCTGGAAACACCATATATTTT

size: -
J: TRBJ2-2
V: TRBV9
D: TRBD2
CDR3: CASSVAGGLGELFF
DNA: TGTGCCAGCAGCGTAGCGGGAGGGTTGGGGGAGCTGTTTTTT

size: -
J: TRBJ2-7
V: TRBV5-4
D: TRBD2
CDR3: CASSQGLAENEQYF
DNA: TGTGCCAGCAGCCAGGGACTAGCGGAAAACGAGCAGTACTTC

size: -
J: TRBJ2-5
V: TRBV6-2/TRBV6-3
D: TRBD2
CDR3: CASSWTSGQETQYF
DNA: TGTGCCAGCAGTTGGACTAGCGGCCAAGAGACCCAGTACTTC

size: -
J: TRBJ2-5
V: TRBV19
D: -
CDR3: CASSILRQSQETQYF
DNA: TGTGCCAGTAGTATATTAAGACAGTCCCAAGAGACCCAGTACTTC

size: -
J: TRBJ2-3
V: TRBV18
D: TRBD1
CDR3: CASSRTRQGPGTDTQYF
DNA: TGTGCCAGCTCACGAACCCGACAGGGGCCAGGCACAGATACGCAGTATTTT

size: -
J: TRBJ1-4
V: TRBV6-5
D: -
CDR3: CASSYSRGTNEKLFF
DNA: TGTGCCAGCAGTTACTCGAGGGGGACTAATGAAAAACTGTTTTTT

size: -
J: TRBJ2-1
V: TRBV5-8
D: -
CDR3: CASSFGSSGNYNEQFF
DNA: TGTGCCAGCAGCTTTGGGTCAAGCGGAAATTACAATGAGCAGTTCTTC

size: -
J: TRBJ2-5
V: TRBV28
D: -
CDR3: CASSLPSLRKETQYF
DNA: TGTGCCAGCAGTTTACCAAGCCTCAGGAAGGAGACCCAGTACTTC

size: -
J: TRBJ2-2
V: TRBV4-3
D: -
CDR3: CASSHLTENTGELFF
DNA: TGCGCCAGCAGCCACCTAACAGAGAACACCGGGGAGCTGTTTTTT

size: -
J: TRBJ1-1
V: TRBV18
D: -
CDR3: CASSRAGLNTEAFF
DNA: TGTGCCAGCTCACGGGCCGGTCTGAACACTGAAGCTTTCTTT

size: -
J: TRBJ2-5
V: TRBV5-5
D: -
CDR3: CASSLQGGETQYF
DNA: TGTGCCAGCAGCCTACAGGGGGGGGAGACCCAGTACTTC

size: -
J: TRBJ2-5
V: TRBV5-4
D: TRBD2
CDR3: CASRDAGGSETQYF
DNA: TGTGCCAGCAGGGACGCGGGAGGGTCAGAGACCCAGTACTTC

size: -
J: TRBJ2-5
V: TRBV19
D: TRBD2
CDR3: CASSIVPSGQETQYF
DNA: TGTGCCAGTAGTATAGTGCCTAGCGGTCAAGAGACCCAGTACTTC

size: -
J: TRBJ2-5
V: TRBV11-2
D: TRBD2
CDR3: CASSLWSGGYQETQYF
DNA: TGTGCCAGCAGCTTATGGAGCGGGGGGTACCAAGAGACCCAGTACTTC

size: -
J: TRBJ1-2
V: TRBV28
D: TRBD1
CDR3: CASSLSTGRGYTF
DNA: TGTGCCAGCAGTTTATCGACAGGGAGAGGCTACACCTTC

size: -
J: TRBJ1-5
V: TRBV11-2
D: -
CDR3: CASSRGGGNQPQHF
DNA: TGTGCCAGCAGCCGAGGGGGGGGCAATCAGCCCCAGCATTTT

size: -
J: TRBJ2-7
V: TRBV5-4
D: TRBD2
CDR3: CASSFGGEYEQYF
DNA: TGTGCCAGCAGCTTTGGGGGGGAATACGAGCAGTACTTC